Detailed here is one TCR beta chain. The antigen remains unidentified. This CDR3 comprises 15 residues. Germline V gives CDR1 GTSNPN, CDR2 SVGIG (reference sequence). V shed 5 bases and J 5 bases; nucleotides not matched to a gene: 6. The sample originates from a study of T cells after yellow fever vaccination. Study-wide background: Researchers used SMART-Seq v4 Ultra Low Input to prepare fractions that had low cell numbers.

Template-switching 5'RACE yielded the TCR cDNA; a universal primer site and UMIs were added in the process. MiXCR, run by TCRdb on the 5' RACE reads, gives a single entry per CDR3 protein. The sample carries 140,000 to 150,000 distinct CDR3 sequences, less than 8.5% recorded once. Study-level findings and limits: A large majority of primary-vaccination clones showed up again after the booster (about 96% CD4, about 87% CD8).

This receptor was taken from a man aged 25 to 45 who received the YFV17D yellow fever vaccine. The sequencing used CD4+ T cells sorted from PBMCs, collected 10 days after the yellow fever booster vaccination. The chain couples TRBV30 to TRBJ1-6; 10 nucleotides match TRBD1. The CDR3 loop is CAWSQDRGDNSPLHF. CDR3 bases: TGTGCCTGGTCGCAGGACAGGGGGGATAATTCACCCCTCCACTTT.